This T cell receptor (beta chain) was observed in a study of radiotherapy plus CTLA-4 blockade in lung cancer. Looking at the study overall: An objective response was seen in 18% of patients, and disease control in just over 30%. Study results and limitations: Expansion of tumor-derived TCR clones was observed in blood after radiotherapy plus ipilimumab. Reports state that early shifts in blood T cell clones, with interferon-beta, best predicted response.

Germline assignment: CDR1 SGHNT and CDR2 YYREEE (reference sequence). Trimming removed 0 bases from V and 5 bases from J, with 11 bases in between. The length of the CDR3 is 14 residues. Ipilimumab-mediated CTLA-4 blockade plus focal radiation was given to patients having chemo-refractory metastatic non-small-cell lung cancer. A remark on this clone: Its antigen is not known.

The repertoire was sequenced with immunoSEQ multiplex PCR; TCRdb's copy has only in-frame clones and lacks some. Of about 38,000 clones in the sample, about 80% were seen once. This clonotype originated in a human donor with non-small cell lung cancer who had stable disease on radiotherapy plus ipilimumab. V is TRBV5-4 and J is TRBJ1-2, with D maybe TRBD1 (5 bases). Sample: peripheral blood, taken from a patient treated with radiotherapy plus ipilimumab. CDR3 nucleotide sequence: TGTGCCAGCAGCTTGGGCAGGGAAAGGTATGGCTACACCTTC. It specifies CASSLGRERYGYTF.